One and the same sample provided the 12 T cell receptor beta chains below, sequenced in a study of beta chain features in type 1 diabetes. Regarding the study as a whole: When Type 1 diabetes patients were examined, their TCRB CDR3s proved moderately but significantly shorter in all four CD4+ subsets.

Antigens of these TCRs are unknown. The entirety of the isolated RNA underwent reverse transcription, so expressed TCRB transcripts were sequenced. This table comes from immunoSEQ multiplex PCR, and its TCRdb copy is limited to in-frame clones, with some not included. The table has some 350,000 clones, 13% seen once. Sample: naive CD4+ T cells from blood. The source of these receptors is a woman under 30 with type 1 diabetes.

The chain carries TRBV20-1 and TRBJ2-7; tentatively, D is TRBD1 (6 bases). Trimming pared 6 bases from V and 7 bases from J, leaving 13 bases between. Per the germline V gene, CDR1 is DFQATT and CDR2 is SNEGSKA (reference sequence). The length of the CDR3 is 11 residues. The chain's CDR3 is CSAPGAREQYF. The CDR3 DNA is TGCAGTGCGCCAGGGGCCCGGGAGCAGTACTTC.

The V call is TRBV2, the J call TRBJ2-1, with a possible D match to TRBD2 (5 bases). The V gene's germline CDR1 is SNHLY and CDR2 FYNNEI. V lost 4 bases and J 8 bases, leaving 12 bases between the germline ends. This CDR3 comprises 13 residues. The CDR3 protein is CASSATNVDEQFF. The CDR3 DNA follows: TGTGCCAGCAGTGCGACTAACGTCGATGAGCAGTTCTTC.

This clone was counted a single time. The chain has TRBV10-3 and TRBJ2-7; D is unresolved. Trimming stripped 0 bases from V and 3 bases from J, with 9 bases between. Germline V gene sequence: CDR1 ENHRY, CDR2 SYGVKD. The CDR3 totals 14 residues. The CDR3: CAISESYKIYEQYF. CDR3 nucleotides: TGTGCCATCAGTGAGTCTTACAAGATCTACGAGCAGTACTTC.

The chain links TRBV20-1 to TRBJ2-7; tentatively, D is TRBD1 (6 bases). The CDR3 spans 11 residues. Germline lookup yields CDR1 DFQATT and CDR2 SNEGSKA (reference sequence). The ends were cut back, 5 bases at V and 7 bases at J, with 12 bases in the middle. CDR3 sequence reads: CSAETGGEQYV. The CDR3 DNA reads TGCAGTGCTGAGACAGGAGGTGAGCAGTACGTC.

The chain combines TRBV18 with TRBJ2-3; D gene ambiguous. The CDR3 has 14 residues. Trimming left V 4 bases short and J 1 base short, with 9 bases between. Germline CDR1 and CDR2: KGHSH and LQKENI. CDR3 bases: TGTGCCAGCTCACTTCCTACTGGCACAGATACGCAGTATTTT. Residues: CASSLPTGTDTQYF.

The chain has TRBV18 and TRBJ2-1; 8 positions agree with TRBD1. The length of the CDR3 is 16 residues. The germline V gene encodes CDR1 KGHSH and CDR2 LQKENI. Unmatched junction bases numbered 8, after V lost 3 bases and J lost 4 bases. The CDR3: CASSPSGDRSYNEQFF. CDR3 coding DNA: TGTGCCAGCTCACCGTCAGGGGACAGGTCTTACAATGAGCAGTTCTTC.

This clone was observed a handful of times. Here the CDR3 reads CAWGAGGETQYF. CDR3 DNA: TGTGCCTGGGGAGCGGGGGGAGAGACCCAGTACTTC. The chain uses TRBV30 and TRBJ2-5, with 9 bases aligning to TRBD2. The trim removed 5 bases at V and 4 bases at J, leaving 2 bases unmatched. CDR3 length equals 12 residues. In germline, CDR1 is GTSNPN, CDR2 SVGIG (reference sequence).

This clone was counted between two and nine times. The chain uses TRBV25-1 and TRBJ1-1; D not resolved. V lost 3 bases to trimming and J lost 3 bases, with 5 bases between them. This CDR3 spans 12 amino acids. Germline V gene lookup returns CDR1 MGHDK and CDR2 SYGVNS. CDR3 coding DNA: TGTGCCAGCAGTGACCCCTACACTGAAGCTTTCTTT. This sequence encodes CASSDPYTEAFF.

This clone has only a few counts. The genes are TRBV27 and TRBJ2-1, with TRBD2 matching 7 bases. Trimming took 4 bases from V and 5 from J; bases not matched to a gene: 5. Germline V gene lookup returns CDR1 MNHEY and CDR2 SMNVEV (reference sequence). CDR3 length: 14 residues. Here the CDR3 DNA reads TGTGCCAGCAGTTCGACTAGCCGGCACAATGAGCAGTTCTTC. Protein: CASSSTSRHNEQFF.

The chain is built from TRBV7-9 and TRBJ1-5; D ambiguous. This CDR3 is built from 12 residues. Trimming left V 3 bases short and J 4 bases short, with 4 bases between. The germline V gene has CDR1 SEHNR and CDR2 FQNEAQ (reference sequence). The CDR3 reads CASSFPNQPQHF. CDR3 nucleotide sequence: TGTGCCAGCAGCTTCCCGAATCAGCCCCAGCATTTT.

This clone was detected a few times. The chain employs TRBV27 and TRBJ2-6; 7 bases align to TRBD1. Germline CDR1 MNHEY, CDR2 SMNVEV (reference sequence). With 4 bases clipped from V and 1 base from J, the junction kept 4 bases outside the gene matches. The CDR3 sequence is 16 residues long. The CDR3 DNA reads TGTGCCAGCAGTTCTCGACAGGGTTCTGGGGCCAACGTCCTGACTTTC. Its translation is CASSSRQGSGANVLTF.

This clone has more than one count but fewer than ten. The rearrangement joins TRBV2 to TRBJ1-5; 7 bases agree with TRBD1. CDR1 and CDR2 (germline): SNHLY, FYNNEI. With 6 bases clipped from V and 5 bases from J, the junction kept 10 bases outside the gene matches. The CDR3 runs 15 residues. The CDR3 sequence is CASRGLRGPDQPQHF. CDR3 DNA sequence: TGTGCCAGCAGGGGACTGAGGGGGCCCGATCAGCCCCAGCATTTT.